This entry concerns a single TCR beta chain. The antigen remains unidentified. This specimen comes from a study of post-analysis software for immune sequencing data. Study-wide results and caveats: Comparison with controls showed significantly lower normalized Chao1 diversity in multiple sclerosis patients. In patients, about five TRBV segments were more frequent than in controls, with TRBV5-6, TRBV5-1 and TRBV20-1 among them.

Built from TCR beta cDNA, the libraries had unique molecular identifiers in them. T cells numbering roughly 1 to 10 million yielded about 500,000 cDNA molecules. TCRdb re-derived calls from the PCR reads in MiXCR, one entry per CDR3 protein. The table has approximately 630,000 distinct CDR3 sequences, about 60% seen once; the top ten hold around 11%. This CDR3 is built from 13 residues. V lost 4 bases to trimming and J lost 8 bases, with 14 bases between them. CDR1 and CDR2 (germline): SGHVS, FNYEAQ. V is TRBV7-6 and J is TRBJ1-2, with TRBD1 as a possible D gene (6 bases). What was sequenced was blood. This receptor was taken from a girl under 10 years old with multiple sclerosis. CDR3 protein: CASSSRGGPGYTF. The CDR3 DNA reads TGTGCCAGCAGCTCAAGAGGGGGGCCGGGCTACACCTTC.